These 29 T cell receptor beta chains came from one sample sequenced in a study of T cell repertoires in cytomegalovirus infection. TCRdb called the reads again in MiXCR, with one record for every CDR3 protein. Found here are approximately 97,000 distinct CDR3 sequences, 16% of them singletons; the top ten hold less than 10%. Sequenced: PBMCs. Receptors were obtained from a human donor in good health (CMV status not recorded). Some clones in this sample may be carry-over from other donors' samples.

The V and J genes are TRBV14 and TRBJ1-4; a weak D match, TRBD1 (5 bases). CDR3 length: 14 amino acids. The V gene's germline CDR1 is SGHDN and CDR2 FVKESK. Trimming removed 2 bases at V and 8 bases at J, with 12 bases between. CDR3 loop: CASSQNQGGEKLFF. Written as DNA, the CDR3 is TGTGCCAGCAGCCAAAACCAGGGAGGCGAAAAACTGTTTTTT.

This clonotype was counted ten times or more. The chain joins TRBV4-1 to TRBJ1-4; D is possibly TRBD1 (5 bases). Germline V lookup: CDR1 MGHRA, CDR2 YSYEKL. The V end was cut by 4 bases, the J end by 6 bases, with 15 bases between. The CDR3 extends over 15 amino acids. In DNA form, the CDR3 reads TGCGCCAGCAGCCTGGAGGGACGCCGGGATGAAAAACTGTTTTTT. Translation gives CASSLEGRRDEKLFF.

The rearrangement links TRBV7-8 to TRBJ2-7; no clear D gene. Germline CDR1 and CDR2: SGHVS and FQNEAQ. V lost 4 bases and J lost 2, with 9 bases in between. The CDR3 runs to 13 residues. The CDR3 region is CASSSARTYEQYF. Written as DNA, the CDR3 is TGTGCCAGCAGCTCCGCCCGGACCTACGAGCAGTACTTC.

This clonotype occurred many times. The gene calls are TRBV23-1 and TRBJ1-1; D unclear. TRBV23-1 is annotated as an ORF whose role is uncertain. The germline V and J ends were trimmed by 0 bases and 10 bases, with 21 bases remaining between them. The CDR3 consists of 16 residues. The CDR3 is CASSQSPGSLRYRAFF. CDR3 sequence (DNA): TGCGCCAGCAGTCAATCCCCCGGCAGCCTCCGTTACCGAGCTTTCTTT.

DNA for the CDR3: TGTGCCAGCAGCTTAAGAAGCGGGTGGGCCCTTACAGATACGCAGTATTTT. Protein: CASSLRSGWALTDTQYF. V is TRBV7-2 and J is TRBJ2-3; D is possibly TRBD2 (6 bases). The CDR3 is 17 amino acids. Germline loops: CDR1 SGHTA, CDR2 FQGNSA. V shed 2 bases and J shed 3 bases, with 18 bases lying between them.

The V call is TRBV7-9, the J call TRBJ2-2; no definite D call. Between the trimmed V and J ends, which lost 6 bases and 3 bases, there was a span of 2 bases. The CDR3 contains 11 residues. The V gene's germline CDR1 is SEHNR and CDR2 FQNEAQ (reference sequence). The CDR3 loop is CASRDTGELFF. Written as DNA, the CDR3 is TGTGCCAGCAGGGACACCGGGGAGCTGTTTTTT.

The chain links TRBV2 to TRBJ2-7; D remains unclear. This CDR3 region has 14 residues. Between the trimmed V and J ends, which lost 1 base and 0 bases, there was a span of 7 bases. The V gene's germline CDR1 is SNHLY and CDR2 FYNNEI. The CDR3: CASSEDNISYEQYF. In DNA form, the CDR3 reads TGTGCCAGCAGTGAAGATAACATCTCCTACGAGCAGTACTTC. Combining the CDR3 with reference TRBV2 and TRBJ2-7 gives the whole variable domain EPEVTQTPSHQVTQMGQEVILRCVPISNHLYFYWYRQILGQKVEFLVSFYNNEISEKSEIFDDQFSVERPDGSNFTLKIRSTKLEDSAMYFCASSEDNISYEQYFGPGTRLTVT.

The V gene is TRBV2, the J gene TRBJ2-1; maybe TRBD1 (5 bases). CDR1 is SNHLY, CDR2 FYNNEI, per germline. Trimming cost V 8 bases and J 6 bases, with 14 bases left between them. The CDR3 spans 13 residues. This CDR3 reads CASLVAGSNEQFF. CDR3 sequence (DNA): TGTGCCAGCCTCGTCGCAGGGTCCAATGAGCAGTTCTTC.

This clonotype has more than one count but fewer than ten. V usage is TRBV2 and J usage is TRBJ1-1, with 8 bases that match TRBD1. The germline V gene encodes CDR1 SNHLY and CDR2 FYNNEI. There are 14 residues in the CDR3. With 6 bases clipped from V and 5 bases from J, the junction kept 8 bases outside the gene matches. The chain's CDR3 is CASRQGGRWTEAFF. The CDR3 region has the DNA TGTGCCAGCAGACAGGGGGGCCGGTGGACTGAAGCTTTCTTT.

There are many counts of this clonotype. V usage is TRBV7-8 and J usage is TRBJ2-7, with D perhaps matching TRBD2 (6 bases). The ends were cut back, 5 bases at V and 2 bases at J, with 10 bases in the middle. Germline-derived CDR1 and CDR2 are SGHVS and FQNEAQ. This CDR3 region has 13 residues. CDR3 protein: CASSRRGTYEQYF. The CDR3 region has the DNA TGTGCCAGCAGCCGCCGGGGGACCTACGAGCAGTACTTC.

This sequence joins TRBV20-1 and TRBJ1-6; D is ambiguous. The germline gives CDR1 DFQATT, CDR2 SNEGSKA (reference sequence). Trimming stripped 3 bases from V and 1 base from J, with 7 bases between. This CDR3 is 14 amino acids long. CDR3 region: CSASHRSYNSPLHF. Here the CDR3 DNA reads TGCAGTGCTAGTCACAGATCCTATAATTCACCCCTCCACTTT.

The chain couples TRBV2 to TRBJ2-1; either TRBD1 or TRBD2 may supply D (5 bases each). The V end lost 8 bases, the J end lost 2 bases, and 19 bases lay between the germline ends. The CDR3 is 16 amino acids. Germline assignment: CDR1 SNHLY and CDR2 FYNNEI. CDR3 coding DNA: TGTGCCAGCGGCCGGGACCCAGGTAGGCCCTACAATGAGCAGTTCTTC. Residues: CASGRDPGRPYNEQFF.

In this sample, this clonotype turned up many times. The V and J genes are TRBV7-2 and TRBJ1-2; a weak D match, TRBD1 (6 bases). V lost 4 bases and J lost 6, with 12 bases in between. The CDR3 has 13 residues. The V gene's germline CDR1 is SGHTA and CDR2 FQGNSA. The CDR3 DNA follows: TGTGCCAGCAGCTCCAGCACAGGGAATGGCTACACCTTC. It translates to CASSSSTGNGYTF.

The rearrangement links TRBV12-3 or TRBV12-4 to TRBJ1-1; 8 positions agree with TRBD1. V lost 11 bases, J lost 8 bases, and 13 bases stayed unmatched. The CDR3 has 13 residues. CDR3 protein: CACGQGGQREAFF. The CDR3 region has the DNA TGTGCCTGCGGACAGGGAGGGCAGAGGGAAGCTTTCTTT.

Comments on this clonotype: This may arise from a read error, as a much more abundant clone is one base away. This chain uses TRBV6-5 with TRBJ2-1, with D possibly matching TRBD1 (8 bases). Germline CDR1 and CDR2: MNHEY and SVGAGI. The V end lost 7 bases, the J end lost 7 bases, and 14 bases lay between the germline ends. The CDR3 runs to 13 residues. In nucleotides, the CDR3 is TGTGCCAGCACTAAACAGGGGGGGAATGAGCAGTTCTTC. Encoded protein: CASTKQGGNEQFF.

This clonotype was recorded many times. CDR3 DNA: TGTGCCAGCAGCGACAGGGGTGGTGACTACGAGCAGTACTTC. Translation gives CASSDRGGDYEQYF. The rearrangement joins TRBV7-2 to TRBJ2-7, with 8 bases fitting TRBD1. Germline CDR1 SGHTA, CDR2 FQGNSA. The CDR3 contains 14 residues. V trimming: 5 bases; J trimming: 3 bases; junction bases outside the gene matches: 6.

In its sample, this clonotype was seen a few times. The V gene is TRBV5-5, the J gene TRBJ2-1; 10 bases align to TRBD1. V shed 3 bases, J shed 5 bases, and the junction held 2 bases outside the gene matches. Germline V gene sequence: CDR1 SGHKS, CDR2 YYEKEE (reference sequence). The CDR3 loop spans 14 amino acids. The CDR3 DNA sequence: TGTGCCAGCAGCTGGACAGGGGGAAACAATGAGCAGTTCTTC. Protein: CASSWTGGNNEQFF.

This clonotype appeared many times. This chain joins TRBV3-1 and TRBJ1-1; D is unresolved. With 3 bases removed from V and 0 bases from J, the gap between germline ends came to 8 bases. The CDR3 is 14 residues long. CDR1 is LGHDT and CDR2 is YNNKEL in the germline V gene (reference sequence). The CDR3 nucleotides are TGTGCCAGCAGCCAGAGGAGGGTGAACACTGAAGCTTTCTTT. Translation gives CASSQRRVNTEAFF.

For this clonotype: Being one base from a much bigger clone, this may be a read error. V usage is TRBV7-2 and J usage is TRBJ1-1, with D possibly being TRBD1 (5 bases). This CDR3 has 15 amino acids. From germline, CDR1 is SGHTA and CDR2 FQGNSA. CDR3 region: CASSLAGGVRTVAFF. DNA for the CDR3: TGTGCCAGCAGCTTAGCGGGGGGGGTTAGGACTGTAGCTTTCTTT.

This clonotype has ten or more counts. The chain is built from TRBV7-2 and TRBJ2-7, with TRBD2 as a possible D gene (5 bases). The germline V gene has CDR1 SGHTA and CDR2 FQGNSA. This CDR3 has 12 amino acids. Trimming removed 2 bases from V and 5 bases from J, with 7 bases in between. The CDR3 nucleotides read TGTGCCAGCAGCTTAATGGGAGACGAGCAGTACTTC. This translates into CASSLMGDEQYF.

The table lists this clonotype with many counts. This chain's CDR3 is CASGGEKLFF. The CDR3, as DNA: TGTGCCAGCGGGGGAGAAAAACTGTTTTTT. J is TRBJ1-4 and V is TRBV7-9; a possible D gene is TRBD1 (5 bases). This CDR3 region has 10 residues. V shed 8 bases and J shed 8 bases, with 6 bases lying between them. Germline CDR1 SEHNR, CDR2 FQNEAQ (reference sequence). Filled out from reference TRBV7-9 and TRBJ1-4, the complete variable domain reads DTGVSQNPRHKITKRGQNVTFRCDPISEHNRLYWYRQTLGQGPEFLTYFQNEAQLEKSRLLSDRFSAERPKGSFSTLEIQRTEQGDSAMYLCASGGEKLFFGSGTQLSVL.

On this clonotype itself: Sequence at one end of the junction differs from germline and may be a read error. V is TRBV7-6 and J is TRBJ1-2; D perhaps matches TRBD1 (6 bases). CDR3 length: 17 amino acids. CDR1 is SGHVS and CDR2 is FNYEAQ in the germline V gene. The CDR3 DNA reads TGTGCCAGCAGCCCCCCCGGGACACGGAATTGGAGCTATGGCTACAACTTC. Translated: CASSPPGTRNWSYGYNF.

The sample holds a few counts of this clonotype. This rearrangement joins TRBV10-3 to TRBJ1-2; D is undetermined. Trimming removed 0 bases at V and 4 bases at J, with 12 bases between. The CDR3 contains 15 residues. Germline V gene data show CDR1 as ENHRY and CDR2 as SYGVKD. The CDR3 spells CAISESKIKLYGYTF. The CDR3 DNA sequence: TGTGCCATCAGTGAGTCGAAAATAAAGCTCTATGGCTACACCTTC.

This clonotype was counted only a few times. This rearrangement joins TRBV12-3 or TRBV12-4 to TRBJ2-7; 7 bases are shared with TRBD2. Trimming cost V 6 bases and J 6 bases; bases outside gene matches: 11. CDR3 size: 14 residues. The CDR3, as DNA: TGTGCCAGCAGGAAAGGGGTGCGGGGGAGCGAGCAGTACTTC. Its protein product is CASRKGVRGSEQYF.

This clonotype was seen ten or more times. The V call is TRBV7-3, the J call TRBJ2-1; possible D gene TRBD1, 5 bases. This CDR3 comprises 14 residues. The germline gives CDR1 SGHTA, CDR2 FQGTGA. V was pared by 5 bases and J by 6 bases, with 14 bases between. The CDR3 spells CASSPLGLINEQFF. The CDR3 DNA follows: TGTGCCAGCAGCCCCTTGGGGCTCATCAATGAGCAGTTCTTC.

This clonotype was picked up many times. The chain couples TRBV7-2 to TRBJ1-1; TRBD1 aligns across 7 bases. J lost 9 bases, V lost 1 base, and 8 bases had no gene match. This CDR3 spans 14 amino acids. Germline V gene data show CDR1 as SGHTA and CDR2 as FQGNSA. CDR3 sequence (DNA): TGTGCCAGCAGCTTAGGAGGAGACAGGGCGAAAGCTTTCTTT. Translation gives CASSLGGDRAKAFF.

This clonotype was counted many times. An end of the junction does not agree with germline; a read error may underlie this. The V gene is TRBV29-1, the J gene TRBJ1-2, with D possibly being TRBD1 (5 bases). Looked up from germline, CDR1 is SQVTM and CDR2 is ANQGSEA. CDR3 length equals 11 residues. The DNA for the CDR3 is TGCAGCGTAATGATCCTGGGGACGTCTCACTTC. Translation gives CSVMILGTSHF. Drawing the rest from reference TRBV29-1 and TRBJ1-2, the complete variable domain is SAVISQKPSRDICQRGTSLTIQCQVDSQVTMMFWYRQQPGQSLTLIATANQGSEATYESGFVIDKFPISRPNLTFSTLTVSNMSPEDSSIYLCSVMILGTSHFGSGTRLTVV.

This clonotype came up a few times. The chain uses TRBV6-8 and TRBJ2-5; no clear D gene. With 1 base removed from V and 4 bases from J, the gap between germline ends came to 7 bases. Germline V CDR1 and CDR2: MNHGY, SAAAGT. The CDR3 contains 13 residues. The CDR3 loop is CASSYFPVETQYF. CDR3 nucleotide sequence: TGTGCCAGCAGTTACTTTCCGGTAGAGACCCAGTACTTC.

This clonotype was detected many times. CDR3 protein: CASSETATSFSYEQYF. As DNA, the CDR3 is TGTGCCAGCAGTGAAACTGCGACTAGCTTTTCCTACGAGCAGTACTTC. V is TRBV7-9 and J is TRBJ2-7, with 7 bases matching TRBD2. This CDR3 region has 16 residues. After removal of 6 bases from V and 1 base from J, the junction contained 12 bases not matched to a gene. Germline CDR1 and CDR2: SEHNR and FQNEAQ (reference sequence). Together with reference TRBV7-9 and TRBJ2-7, the CDR3 gives the full variable domain: DTGVSQNPRHKITKRGQNVTFRCDPISEHNRLYWYRQTLGQGPEFLTYFQNEAQLEKSRLLSDRFSAERPKGSFSTLEIQRTEQGDSAMYLCASSETATSFSYEQYFGPGTRLTVT.